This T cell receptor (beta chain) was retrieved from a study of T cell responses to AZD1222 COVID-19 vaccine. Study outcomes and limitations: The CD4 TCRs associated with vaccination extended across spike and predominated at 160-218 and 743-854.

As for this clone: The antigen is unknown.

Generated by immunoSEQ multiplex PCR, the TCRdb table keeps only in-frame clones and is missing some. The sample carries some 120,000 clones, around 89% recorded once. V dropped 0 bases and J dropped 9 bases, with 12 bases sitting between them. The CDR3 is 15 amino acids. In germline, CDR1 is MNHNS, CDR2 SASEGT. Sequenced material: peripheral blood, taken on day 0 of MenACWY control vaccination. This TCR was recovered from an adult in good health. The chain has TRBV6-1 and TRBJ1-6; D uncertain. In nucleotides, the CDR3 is TGTGCCAGCAGTGAAGCGGCCTCCGGGAGTTCACCCCTCCACTTT. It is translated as CASSEAASGSSPLHF.